This section outlines one TCR beta chain sequence together with its context. Preparation of the TCRbeta library used unique molecular identifiers. TCRdb re-derived calls from the PCR reads in MiXCR, one entry per CDR3 protein. Seen here are 450,000 to 600,000 distinct CDR3 sequences, 30% to 35% observed once, and the top ten hold 2% to 2.5%. The data stem from a study of T-cell reconstitution after alpha-beta-depleted transplantation in children. Germline V gene lookup returns CDR1 SGHRS and CDR2 YFSETQ. The CDR3 has 18 amino acids. The J segment lost 6 bases and the V segment lost 0 bases, leaving 14 bases of the junction unmatched.

The chain is built from TRBV5-1 and TRBJ2-1; 8 bases are a match to TRBD2. The source material was PBMCs from the stem cell graft donor, sampled from the stem cell graft. This sequence was found in a human donor who donated a stem cell graft to a child with aplastic anemia. CDR3 bases: TGCGCCAGCAGCTTGGGCGGGAGAGGCGGGGGGAGAGGCAATGAGCAGTTCTTC. Protein sequence: CASSLGGRGGGRGNEQFF.